This entry lists 17 T cell receptor beta chains sequenced from one sample in a study of blood T cell repertoires in COVID-19. Some clones are missing from TCRdb's copy, which holds only in-frame ones; the method was immunoSEQ multiplex PCR. The sample lists more than 200,000 clones; approximately 81% were seen once. The sample comprised peripheral blood. The receptors were gathered from a man in his 60s with acute or convalescent COVID-19.

J is TRBJ2-5 and V is TRBV28; TRBD2 is a possible D gene (6 bases). The CDR3 runs 16 residues. Germline CDR1 is MDHEN and CDR2 is SYDVKM. Between the trimmed V and J ends, which lost 8 bases and 4 bases, there was a span of 23 bases. This CDR3 is CASGTPATSRAETQYF. The DNA of the CDR3 is TGTGCCAGCGGAACACCAGCAACTAGCCGAGCAGAGACCCAGTACTTC. Drawing the rest from reference TRBV28 and TRBJ2-5, the complete variable domain is DVKVTQSSRYLVKRTGEKVFLECVQDMDHENMFWYRQDPGLGLRLIYFSYDVKMKEKGDIPEGYSVSREKKERFSLILESASTNQTSMYLCASGTPATSRAETQYFGPGTRLLVL.

The chain uses TRBV3-1 (or the pseudogene TRBV3-2) and TRBJ1-1; 7 bases map to TRBD1. Trimming at V came to 2 bases and at J to 9 bases, leaving 6 bases not matched to a gene. Germline V gene sequence: CDR1 LGHDT, CDR2 YNNKEL (reference sequence). This CDR3 comprises 13 residues. The CDR3 loop reads CASSQIPGGKAFF. The CDR3 DNA follows: TGTGCCAGCAGCCAAATCCCAGGGGGAAAAGCTTTCTTT.

The chain recombines TRBV2 with TRBJ2-7; 8 positions agree with TRBD1. This CDR3 has 14 residues. V trimming: 9 bases; J trimming: 2 bases; junction bases outside the gene matches: 9. Germline lookup yields CDR1 SNHLY and CDR2 FYNNEI. The CDR3 is CASGEDRDAYEQYF. In DNA form, the CDR3 reads TGTGCCAGTGGGGAGGACAGGGACGCCTACGAGCAGTACTTC.

V gene TRBV19 combines with J gene TRBJ1-5; perhaps TRBD1 as D (6 bases). The CDR3 has 15 amino acids. The V and J ends lost 10 bases and 0 bases respectively, with 16 bases between them. Germline CDR1 is LNHDA and CDR2 is SQIVND (reference sequence). This CDR3 is CATQDSLYSNQPQHF. The DNA for the CDR3 is TGTGCCACTCAGGACAGTCTTTATAGCAATCAGCCCCAGCATTTT.

The chain is built from TRBV21-1 and TRBJ1-2; the D call of TRBD1 is as the table states it, not checked on the DNA. TRBV21-1 is recorded as a pseudogene. The CDR3 is made up of 12 amino acids. The CDR3 bases are TGTGCCAGCCTCAGGGTAGGCTATGGCTACACCTTC. Translating gives CASLRVGYGYTF.

V usage is TRBV29-1 and J usage is TRBJ1-1; unclear D gene. The V gene lost 4 bases and the J gene lost 5 bases, with 8 bases spanning the gap. Germline lookup yields CDR1 SQVTM and CDR2 ANQGSEA. The CDR3 runs 11 residues. The CDR3 protein is CSVALRTEAFF. CDR3 coding DNA: TGCAGCGTTGCGCTGAGGACTGAAGCTTTCTTT.

The genes are TRBV27 and TRBJ2-7; 7 positions match TRBD1. V dropped 3 bases and J dropped 2; count of bases not matched to a gene: 7. Germline V CDR1 and CDR2: MNHEY, SMNVEV (reference sequence). The length of the CDR3 is 15 residues. The CDR3 DNA sequence: TGTGCCAGCAGTTTTTCAGGGGGATTGACCTACGAGCAGTACTTC. As protein: CASSFSGGLTYEQYF.

CDR3 sequence reads: CSVTEGYYEQYF. The CDR3 DNA is TGCAGCGTGACGGAGGGATACTACGAGCAGTACTTC. V usage is TRBV29-1 and J usage is TRBJ2-7; TRBD2 might be the D (6 bases). This CDR3 spans 12 amino acids. Germline CDR1 SQVTM, CDR2 ANQGSEA. Trimming stripped 6 bases from V and 3 bases from J, with 12 bases between.

This clone was detected only once. The CDR3 sequence: CASLGQANQPQHF. CDR3 coding DNA: TGTGCCAGCCTGGGACAGGCCAATCAGCCCCAGCATTTT. This chain connects TRBV2 to TRBJ1-5; 8 positions match TRBD1. Germline assignment: CDR1 SNHLY and CDR2 FYNNEI. With 8 bases clipped from V and 3 bases from J, the junction kept 3 bases outside the gene matches. This CDR3 has 13 residues.

The sample holds one count of this clone. V and J are TRBV11-2 and TRBJ1-5; the match to TRBD1 covers 8 bases. The length of the CDR3 is 16 residues. After removal of 1 base from V and 0 bases from J, the junction contained 2 bases not matched to a gene. Germline loops: CDR1 SGHAT, CDR2 FQNNGV. The CDR3 bases are TGTGCCAGCAGCTTAGCAGGGACAGGTAGCAATCAGCCCCAGCATTTT. Translating gives CASSLAGTGSNQPQHF.

The chain recombines TRBV7-8 with TRBJ1-1; 9 bases match TRBD1. There are 15 residues in the CDR3. J lost 4 bases, V lost 3 bases, and 6 bases had no gene match. In germline, CDR1 is SGHVS, CDR2 FQNEAQ. The CDR3 coding sequence is TGTGCCAGCAGCTTGGAAACAGGGGGCTTCACTGAAGCTTTCTTT. The encoded protein is CASSLETGGFTEAFF. Full variable domain (rest looked up from reference TRBV7-8 and TRBJ1-1): GAGVSQSPRYKVAKRGQDVALRCDPISGHVSLFWYQQALGQGPEFLTYFQNEAQLDKSGLPSDRFFAERPEGSVSTLKIQRTQQEDSAVYLCASSLETGGFTEAFFGQGTRLTVV.

V is TRBV27 and J is TRBJ2-1; 11 bases align to TRBD2. Trimming at V came to 6 bases and at J to 6 bases, leaving 4 bases not matched to a gene. Germline V gene lookup returns CDR1 MNHEY and CDR2 SMNVEV (reference sequence). This CDR3 region has 14 residues. The chain's CDR3 is CASSGTSGSNEQFF. The DNA for the CDR3 is TGTGCCAGCAGCGGGACTAGCGGATCCAATGAGCAGTTCTTC.

The chain joins TRBV10-3 to TRBJ2-1, with 9 bases aligning to TRBD1. V shed 3 bases and J 7 bases; nucleotides not matched to a gene: 4. This CDR3 is 14 amino acids long. Germline assignment: CDR1 ENHRY and CDR2 SYGVKD. This CDR3 is CAISDLGQGNEQFF. The CDR3 bases are TGTGCCATCAGTGATCTGGGACAGGGTAATGAGCAGTTCTTC.

Turning to this clone: Because it lacks the conserved phenylalanine or tryptophan at the end, this CDR3 is likely a read error. The DNA is omitted, as the CDR3 cannot be located on it reliably, and the CDR3 follows TCRdb's listing. The chain has TRBV12-3 or TRBV12-4 and TRBJ1-3; the table's D gene call, TRBD1, was not cross checked with the DNA. The CDR3 numbers 9 amino acids, ends counted. This CDR3 reads CASSPGQGD.

The chain has TRBV27 and TRBJ1-6, with TRBD1 matching 10 bases. Germline CDR1 reads MNHEY; CDR2 reads SMNVEV (reference sequence). The V and J ends lost 4 bases and 7 bases, in that order; junction bases with no gene match: 4. The CDR3 has 15 amino acids. DNA for the CDR3: TGTGCCAGCAGTTCCCGACAGGGGGCCAATTCACCCCTCCACTTT. Translating it yields CASSSRQGANSPLHF.

V and J are TRBV7-9 and TRBJ1-4; TRBD1 matches 8 bases. The CDR3 runs to 17 residues. From germline, CDR1 is SEHNR and CDR2 FQNEAQ (reference sequence). The trim removed 4 bases at V and 6 bases at J, leaving 13 bases unmatched. The CDR3 nucleotides are TGTGCCAGCAGCTCCGCTAAACAGGGGGTTCGGTATGAAAAACTGTTTTTT. It yields the protein CASSSAKQGVRYEKLFF.

The rearrangement uses TRBV19 and TRBJ2-6; 10 bases map to TRBD1. The junction had 3 bases not matched to a gene; V was cut back by 8 bases and J by 2 bases. This CDR3 spans 15 amino acids. CDR1 and CDR2 from the germline V gene are LNHDA and SQIVND (reference sequence). The CDR3 sequence: CASRTGGTGANVLTF. CDR3 DNA sequence: TGTGCCAGTCGGACAGGGGGAACTGGGGCCAACGTCCTGACTTTC.